This T cell receptor (beta chain) was sequenced in a study of blood T cells in healthy people across ages. General study results and limits: Aged donors had fewer naive CD4+ cells and lower diversity than long-lived donors. It was not possible, with unsorted PBMCs, to conclusively compare naive and antigen-experienced cells.

V lost 5 bases, J lost 1 base, and 5 bases stayed unmatched. The CDR3 length is 14 residues. Germline values: CDR1 DFQATT, CDR2 SNEGSKA (reference sequence). Next came a second PCR, run for about 6 to 11 cycles, which used a sample-barcoded 5' primer along with a J-beta primer mix. TCRdb processed the 5' RACE reads anew with MiXCR; each CDR3 protein has one entry. The sample yields 590,000 or so distinct CDR3 sequences, about 30% seen once. A word on this clonotype: Its antigen remains unknown.

The chain uses TRBV20-1 and TRBJ2-1; TRBD2 matches at 7 bases. This TCR came from an elderly woman in good health. The sequencing sample was made of blood. The CDR3: CSADPGGSYNEQFF. The CDR3 DNA follows: TGCAGTGCTGACCCCGGGGGGTCCTACAATGAGCAGTTCTTC.